This T cell receptor beta chain is from a study of blood T cell repertoires in COVID-19. Study-level background: Researchers got acute and convalescent COVID-19 samples from the United States, Italy and Spain.

The CDR3 is made up of 20 amino acids. Germline V lookup: CDR1 SGHRS, CDR2 YFSETQ. The V segment lost 4 bases and the J segment 2 bases; nucleotides outside the gene matches: 15. Generated by immunoSEQ multiplex PCR, the TCRdb table keeps only in-frame clones and is missing some. The repertoire consists of some 150,000 clones, with 80% to 85% occurring once and the leading ten covering less than 4%. The receptor was derived from a woman aged 60-75 years with acute or convalescent COVID-19. The specimen was peripheral blood. J is TRBJ2-3 and V is TRBV5-1, with 14 bases fitting TRBD2. The CDR3 loop is CASSIQQGLAGGAFTDTQYF. The CDR3 DNA reads TGCGCCAGCAGCATTCAACAAGGACTAGCGGGAGGCGCTTTCACAGATACGCAGTATTTT.